The 18 T cell receptor beta chains below all came from one sample that was sequenced in a study of blood T cells in healthy people across ages. Alongside a J-beta primer mix, a sample-barcoded 5' primer served in a second PCR lasting roughly 6 to 11 cycles. MiXCR was run by TCRdb on the 5' RACE reads, yielding one entry per CDR3 protein. The data show 700,000 to 900,000 distinct CDR3 sequences, roughly 50% seen once. Input material: blood. Source of these receptors: a man older than 75 in good health.

CDR3 sequence: CSAISRRGPYEQYF. CDR3 bases: TGCAGTGCCATTTCTCGGCGGGGCCCCTACGAGCAGTACTTC. The rearrangement joins TRBV20-1 to TRBJ2-7; a possible D gene is TRBD2 (6 bases). The germline V gene has CDR1 DFQATT and CDR2 SNEGSKA (reference sequence). The CDR3 totals 14 residues. Trimming took off 6 bases at V and 2 bases at J, with 17 bases between the two ends.

This clonotype was seen a handful of times. The CDR3: CASSLATDYNEQFF. The CDR3, as DNA: TGTGCCAGCAGTCTTGCGACAGATTACAATGAGCAGTTCTTC. The V gene is TRBV3-1, the J gene TRBJ2-1; D might be TRBD1 (5 bases). V dropped 6 bases and J dropped 4 bases, with 13 bases sitting between them. The CDR3 loop spans 14 amino acids. Germline V gene data show CDR1 as LGHDT and CDR2 as YNNKEL (reference sequence).

In this sample, this clonotype turned up many times. The gene calls are TRBV7-9 and TRBJ2-1; 7 bases are a match to TRBD2. The germline V gene encodes CDR1 SEHNR and CDR2 FQNEAQ (reference sequence). The CDR3 extends over 15 amino acids. With 2 bases clipped from V and 5 bases from J, the junction kept 6 bases outside the gene matches. Here the CDR3 DNA reads TGTGCCAGCAGCTTACTGGGCAGCGGGGACAATGAGCAGTTCTTC. This gives the protein CASSLLGSGDNEQFF.

The chain employs TRBV12-3 or TRBV12-4 and TRBJ2-4, with 8 bases lining up with TRBD2. J was trimmed by 13 bases and V by 7 bases; bases with no gene match: 15. The CDR3 covers 14 residues. The CDR3 loop is CASTSGTSLNVQYF. The CDR3 nucleotides read TGTGCCAGCACCTCCGGGACTAGTTTGAATGTGCAGTACTTC.

This clonotype has just a few counts. The chain combines TRBV6-5 with TRBJ2-1, with unresolved D. The CDR3 extends over 13 amino acids. The V gene lost 6 bases and the J gene lost 3 bases, with 9 bases spanning the gap. Germline CDR1 reads MNHEY; CDR2 reads SVGAGI. In DNA, the CDR3 is TGTGCCAGCAGCAAAGATGGCTACAATGAGCAGTTCTTC. It codes for CASSKDGYNEQFF.

The rearrangement joins TRBV28 to TRBJ1-6; D remains ambiguous. This CDR3 has 17 residues. Germline CDR1 MDHEN, CDR2 SYDVKM. V lost 3 bases, J lost 0 bases, and 12 bases lay in between. The CDR3 loop reads CASSFVSPSSYNSPLHF. The CDR3 bases are TGTGCCAGCAGTTTCGTCAGTCCGAGCTCCTATAATTCACCCCTCCACTTT.

This clonotype was picked up a small number of times. This chain's CDR3 is CASSDRAGSPLHF. The DNA of the CDR3 is TGTGCCAGCAGCGACAGGGCGGGTTCACCCCTCCACTTT. The chain recombines TRBV27 with TRBJ1-6, with 7 bases matching TRBD1. Unmatched junction bases numbered 5, after V lost 6 bases and J lost 9 bases. In germline, CDR1 is MNHEY, CDR2 SMNVEV (reference sequence). The CDR3 totals 13 residues.

This clonotype was detected many times. The CDR3 loop is CASSLSLGSASHEQYF. In DNA form, the CDR3 reads TGCGCCAGCAGCTTGTCGCTCGGGTCTGCGTCCCACGAGCAGTACTTC. V and J are TRBV5-1 and TRBJ2-7; D gene ambiguous. From germline, CDR1 is SGHRS and CDR2 YFSETQ. The CDR3 covers 16 residues. V dropped 1 base and J dropped 5 bases, with 19 bases sitting between them.

This clonotype has only a few counts. The rearrangement joins TRBV20-1 to TRBJ2-1; 8 bases align to TRBD2. This CDR3 comprises 15 residues. V gave up 3 bases and J gave up 10 bases; unmatched junction bases: 14. CDR1 DFQATT and CDR2 SNEGSKA come from the germline V gene (reference sequence). The CDR3 sequence: CSASSGAGVGREQFF. The CDR3 DNA follows: TGCAGTGCTAGCTCGGGAGCGGGAGTGGGTAGGGAGCAGTTCTTC.

This clonotype was seen more than once but under ten times. V and J are TRBV29-1 and TRBJ2-1; 7 positions agree with TRBD2. J gave up 0 bases and V 1 base, and 9 bases lay outside the gene matches. Germline lookup yields CDR1 SQVTM and CDR2 ANQGSEA. The CDR3 is 17 residues long. The CDR3 sequence is CSVEGSQTSYSYNEQFF. For the CDR3, the DNA is TGCAGCGTTGAAGGTAGTCAGACTAGCTACTCCTACAATGAGCAGTTCTTC.

V gene TRBV7-2 combines with J gene TRBJ2-7; either TRBD1 or TRBD2 may supply D (5 bases each). Trimming removed 3 bases from V and 1 base from J, with 13 bases in between. The CDR3 is made up of 15 amino acids. The germline CDR1 and CDR2 sequences are SGHTA and FQGNSA. The CDR3 DNA sequence: TGTGCCAGCAGCTTCCCCGGGGCCAAGTCCTACGAGCAGTACTTC. Its translation: CASSFPGAKSYEQYF.

This chain uses TRBV4-1 with TRBJ1-2; D not certain. This CDR3 region has 15 residues. The ends were cut back, 0 bases at V and 0 bases at J, with 8 bases in the middle. The germline V gene encodes CDR1 MGHRA and CDR2 YSYEKL. CDR3 region: CASSQDSFPNYGYTF. Here the CDR3 DNA reads TGCGCCAGCAGCCAAGACAGTTTCCCTAACTATGGCTACACCTTC.

This clonotype showed up just a few times. V and J are TRBV29-1 and TRBJ1-2; D gene ambiguous. The CDR3 has 13 residues. Germline V gene data show CDR1 as SQVTM and CDR2 as ANQGSEA. V was pared by 3 bases and J by 6 bases, with 14 bases between. CDR3 coding DNA: TGCAGCGTTGACGCTCCTCCCGCGCATGGCTACACCTTC. Translated, it gives CSVDAPPAHGYTF.

This chain joins TRBV20-1 and TRBJ2-7; no reliable D call. Looked up from germline, CDR1 is DFQATT and CDR2 is SNEGSKA (reference sequence). Trimming cost V 0 bases and J 0 bases, with 6 bases left between them. The CDR3 extends over 13 amino acids. CDR3 residues: CSARDLSSYEQYF. The DNA for the CDR3 is TGCAGTGCTAGAGACCTCAGCTCCTACGAGCAGTACTTC.

This chain joins TRBV20-1 and TRBJ2-4, with D tentatively TRBD2 (5 bases). V lost 5 bases, J lost 13 bases, and 27 bases lay in between. The CDR3 extends over 15 amino acids. Germline CDR1 reads DFQATT; CDR2 reads SNEGSKA (reference sequence). The CDR3 is CSAYGGFRTYNEQYF. The CDR3 DNA is TGCAGTGCTTACGGAGGCTTTCGTACCTACAATGAGCAGTACTTC.

Here the CDR3 reads CSARAATSGGYEQYF. Here the CDR3 DNA reads TGCAGTGCCCGAGCAGCCACTAGCGGGGGCTACGAGCAGTACTTC. The chain employs TRBV20-1 and TRBJ2-7, with TRBD2 matching over 11 bases. In germline, CDR1 is DFQATT, CDR2 SNEGSKA (reference sequence). V dropped 6 bases and J dropped 3; count of bases not matched to a gene: 10. The CDR3 has 15 residues.

This clonotype was picked up many times. V is TRBV20-1 and J is TRBJ2-5; D is possibly TRBD2 (5 bases). Trimming shortened V by 4 bases and J by 5 bases, and 20 bases separated the two germline ends. Germline values: CDR1 DFQATT, CDR2 SNEGSKA (reference sequence). The CDR3 length is 15 residues. In DNA, the CDR3 is TGCAGTGCTATGTCTAGCCTCTTAAAAGGGGAGACCCAGTACTTC. It is translated as CSAMSSLLKGETQYF.

CDR3 coding DNA: TGTGCCAGCAGTTCCCCGCGGGGTTCTGGGTATGGCTACACCTTC. Translated, it gives CASSSPRGSGYGYTF. The chain combines TRBV11-2 with TRBJ1-2; no definite D call. Deletions cut 6 bases from V and 5 bases from J, with 19 bases between. CDR3 size: 15 residues. Per the germline V gene, CDR1 is SGHAT and CDR2 is FQNNGV.